What follows describes a single TCR beta chain. Its antigen is still unknown. The authors split each subset's genomic DNA evenly across several immunoSEQ plates. Clones were sequenced by immunoSEQ multiplex PCR, and TCRdb holds only the in-frame ones, with some missing. The sample includes about 2,200,000 clones, roughly 91% of them seen just once. The data are from a study of shared clonotypes between healthy human individuals. Study information: Each donor contributed plates that comprised three CD4 naive, three CD4 memory, two CD8 naive and one CD8 memory. Findings of the study overall: Some clonotypes were shared by all four sorted-subset donors, while others were not shared. The non-shared ones had lower generation probabilities than the shared ones. Naive subsets generally had larger estimated richness than memory subsets.

CD8 cells classed as naive were CD45RO-negative and positively selected for CCR7, excluding terminally differentiated effector memory CD45RA+ cells. V dropped 1 base and J dropped 0 bases, with 6 bases sitting between them. The germline V gene encodes CDR1 SGHTA and CDR2 FQGNSA. This CDR3 comprises 14 residues. Sequenced: naive CD8+ T cells from PBMCs. V usage is TRBV7-2 and J usage is TRBJ2-5; D is ambiguous. The receptor comes from a man aged 18 to 29 in good health. Some clones in this sample may be carry-over from other donors' samples. The CDR3 protein is CASSLVRYQETQYF. In nucleotides, the CDR3 is TGTGCCAGCAGCTTAGTCAGGTACCAAGAGACCCAGTACTTC. Full variable domain (outside the CDR3, taken from reference TRBV7-2 and TRBJ2-5): GAGVSQSPSNKVTEKGKDVELRCDPISGHTALYWYRQSLGQGLEFLIYFQGNSAPDKSGLPSDRFSAERTGGSVSTLTIQRTQQEDSAVYLCASSLVRYQETQYFGPGTRLLVL.